These 11 T cell receptor beta chains were sequenced from one sample in a study of T cell repertoires in cytomegalovirus infection. TCRdb re-called the reads through MiXCR, storing one row per CDR3 protein. The sample has 370,000 or so distinct CDR3 sequences, just under 35% seen once. No antigens are known for them. The input for sequencing was cultured PBMCs, taken from culture after CMV antigen stimulation. These receptors were obtained from a human donor in good health (CMV status not recorded). Some clones in this sample may be carry-over from other donors' samples.

The chain combines TRBV6-1 with TRBJ1-5, with TRBD1 as a possible D gene (5 bases). CDR3 length: 15 amino acids. Looked up from germline, CDR1 is MNHNS and CDR2 is SASEGT. V lost 6 bases and J 6 bases, leaving 18 bases between the germline ends. The CDR3: CASSRDGPGGQPQHF. The CDR3 DNA reads as TGTGCCAGCAGCCGCGACGGACCCGGGGGTCAGCCCCAGCATTTT.

The chain joins TRBV24-1 to TRBJ1-1; D not certain. V dropped 4 bases and J dropped 4 bases, with 9 bases sitting between them. Germline CDR1 reads KGHDR; CDR2 reads SFDVKD. There are 13 residues in the CDR3. CDR3 sequence reads: CATSDSVGTEAFF. The CDR3 DNA reads as TGTGCCACCAGTGACTCAGTGGGCACTGAAGCTTTCTTT.

This clonotype was counted once. This sequence joins TRBV19 and TRBJ1-5, with no clear D. The CDR3 is made up of 14 amino acids. In germline, CDR1 is LNHDA, CDR2 SQIVND (reference sequence). Trimming left V 5 bases short and J 7 bases short, with 15 bases between. Written as DNA, the CDR3 is TGTGCCAGTAGTCCCTCCGGGTTGTCCCAGCCCCAGCATTTT. It specifies CASSPSGLSQPQHF. The full variable domain, rest sourced from reference TRBV19 and TRBJ1-5, is DGGITQSPKYLFRKEGQNVTLSCEQNLNHDAMYWYRQDPGQGLRLIYYSQIVNDFQKGDIAEGYSVSREKKESFPLTVTSAQKNPTAFYLCASSPSGLSQPQHFGDGTRLSIL.

The chain couples TRBV4-3 to TRBJ2-7; 12 bases align to TRBD2. The CDR3 runs to 15 residues. V lost 1 base to trimming and J lost 2 bases; unmatched junction nucleotides: 0. Per germline, CDR1 LGHNA and CDR2 YSLEER. CDR3 residues: CASSQGLAGAYEQYV. The CDR3 bases are TGCGCCAGCAGCCAAGGACTAGCGGGGGCCTACGAGCAGTACGTC.

In the case of this clonotype: Without the conserved terminal phenylalanine or tryptophan, this CDR3 likely stems from a read error. V and J are TRBV7-2 and TRBJ2-5; perhaps TRBD2 as D (6 bases). The CDR3 runs to 15 residues. Germline V gene sequence: CDR1 SGHTA, CDR2 FQGNSA. The CDR3 DNA follows: TGTGCCCGCAGCTTAGACGGGGGAGAAGGGGAGACCCAGTACTTA. Protein product: CARSLDGGEGETQYL.

The chain is built from TRBV2 and TRBJ2-7; possible D gene TRBD1, 5 bases. The CDR3 consists of 14 residues. Per the germline V gene, CDR1 is SNHLY and CDR2 is FYNNEI. With 7 bases removed from V and 4 bases from J, the gap between germline ends came to 17 bases. CDR3 amino acids: CASKGRFLQYEQYF. CDR3 bases: TGTGCCAGCAAGGGGCGGTTCCTGCAGTACGAGCAGTACTTC.

The V call is TRBV4-1, the J call TRBJ1-1, with D possibly TRBD1 on 6 matching bases. CDR1 is MGHRA and CDR2 is YSYEKL in the germline V gene. Trimming took off 2 bases at V and 1 base at J, with 14 bases between the two ends. This CDR3 comprises 16 residues. The CDR3 sequence: CASSQPPQGTNTEAFF. As DNA, the CDR3 is TGCGCCAGCAGCCAACCCCCCCAGGGGACGAACACTGAAGCTTTCTTT.

The chain combines TRBV29-1 with TRBJ2-1, with D perhaps TRBD2 (5 bases). The CDR3 runs to 16 residues. Germline V gene data show CDR1 as SQVTM and CDR2 as ANQGSEA. The V end was cut by 3 bases, the J end by 0 bases, with 15 bases between. In nucleotides, the CDR3 is TGCAGCGTTGACTCTCTTTCGGGGAGCTCCTACAATGAGCAGTTCTTC. Its protein product is CSVDSLSGSSYNEQFF.

This clonotype appeared many times. The rearrangement links TRBV7-9 to TRBJ1-1; 7 bases match TRBD1. After removal of 5 bases from V and 8 bases from J, the junction contained 5 bases not matched to a gene. Looked up from germline, CDR1 is SEHNR and CDR2 is FQNEAQ (reference sequence). This CDR3 has 12 amino acids. The CDR3 nucleotides read TGTGCCAGCAGCACACAGGGGCCGGAAGCTTTCTTT. Encoded protein: CASSTQGPEAFF.

This clonotype was counted a few times. This rearrangement joins TRBV19 to TRBJ2-1, with TRBD2 matching over 9 bases. Germline values: CDR1 LNHDA, CDR2 SQIVND (reference sequence). The CDR3 covers 15 residues. The trim removed 6 bases at V and 4 bases at J, leaving 7 bases unmatched. CDR3 residues: CASRLTSGLYNEQFF. CDR3 bases: TGTGCCAGTAGATTAACTAGCGGGCTTTACAATGAGCAGTTCTTC.

In this sample, this clonotype turned up once. The chain uses TRBV9 and TRBJ2-7, with D possibly being TRBD1 or TRBD2 (5 bases each). Germline assignment: CDR1 SGDLS and CDR2 YYNGEE. Trimming removed 0 bases at V and 2 bases at J, with 12 bases between. There are 15 residues in the CDR3. CDR3 bases: TGTGCCAGCAGCGTAGGAGGGGCGCCCCCCTACGAGCAGTACTTC. Its protein is CASSVGGAPPYEQYF. The full variable domain, rest sourced from reference TRBV9 and TRBJ2-7, is DSGVTQTPKHLITATGQRVTLRCSPRSGDLSVYWYQQSLDQGLQFLIQYYNGEERAKGNILERFSAQQFPDLHSELNLSSLELGDSALYFCASSVGGAPPYEQYFGPGTRLTVT.